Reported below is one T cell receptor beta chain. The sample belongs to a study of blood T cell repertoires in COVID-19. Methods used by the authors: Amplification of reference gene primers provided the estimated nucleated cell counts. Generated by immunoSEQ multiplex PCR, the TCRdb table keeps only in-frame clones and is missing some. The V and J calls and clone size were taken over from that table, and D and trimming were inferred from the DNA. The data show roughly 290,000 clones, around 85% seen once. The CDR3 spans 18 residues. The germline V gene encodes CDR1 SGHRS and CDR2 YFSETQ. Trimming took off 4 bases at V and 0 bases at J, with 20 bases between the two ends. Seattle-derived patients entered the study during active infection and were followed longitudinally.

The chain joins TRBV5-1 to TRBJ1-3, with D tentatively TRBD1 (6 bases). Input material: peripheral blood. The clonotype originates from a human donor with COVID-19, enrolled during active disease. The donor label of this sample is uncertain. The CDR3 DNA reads TGCGCCAGCAGCACGGGGGGGACAAGGTCCCACTCTGGAAACACCATATATTTT. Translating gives CASSTGGTRSHSGNTIYF.